Reported below is one T cell receptor beta chain. The target antigen is unknown. Trimming cost V 2 bases and J 4 bases; bases outside gene matches: 5. Germline V gene lookup returns CDR1 SGHNT and CDR2 YYREEE (reference sequence). The CDR3 loop spans 15 amino acids. This sample stems from a study of shared clonotypes between healthy human individuals. For the study at large: The cohort comprised a couple of women and a few men. Their ages spanned 18 to 49 years.

Study outcomes and limitations: Lower generation probabilities were found for non-shared clonotypes than for those shared by all four donors.

It was at deep level that the assay was run. Repertoires were generated with immunoSEQ multiplex PCR, while TCRdb's copy carries only in-frame clones and drops some. The data hold 2 million to 3 million clones, with 93% observed a single time. The receptor's source is a young man in good health. Some clones in this sample may be carry-over from other donors' samples. Specimen: naive CD4+ T cells from PBMCs. Specified subset: CD45RA+ positively selected. This sequence joins TRBV5-4 and TRBJ2-1; TRBD2 matches at 8 bases. Here the CDR3 DNA reads TGTGCCAGCAGCTTACGGACTAGCCCATACAATGAGCAGTTCTTC. This sequence encodes CASSLRTSPYNEQFF.